Listed below are T cell receptor beta chains from one sample, sequenced in a study of immune evolution from preneoplasia to lung adenocarcinoma. Repertoires were generated with immunoSEQ multiplex PCR, while TCRdb's copy carries only in-frame clones and drops some. The sample includes around 40,000 clones, under 80% of them seen just once. The specimen sequenced was FFPE invasive lung adenocarcinoma tissue. These TCRs come from a person in their sixties with lung adenocarcinoma. Each CDR3 is given with its conserved first and last residue. D genes are given only for firm matches. Clone size is given for some rows only: seen once, a few or many times, or a class if the clone is expanded.

17	TRBV15	TRBJ2-3	few	.	TGTGCCACCAGCAGAGATCGGGACAACCCGGCCACAGATACGCAGTATTTT	CATSRDRDNPATDTQYF
17	TRBV5-6	TRBJ2-5	.	TRBD1	TGTGCCAGCAGCTTGGCCGGACAGGGATGGGGAGGAGAGATCCAGTACTTC	CASSLAGQGWGGEIQYF
13	TRBV12-5	TRBJ2-7	.	.	TGTGCTAGTGGTTTGATGAACCTCGGGGAGCAGTACTTC	CASGLMNLGEQYF
12	TRBV7-2	TRBJ2-7	.	.	TGTGCCAGCAGCTTAGACTGGAGGGAGCAGTACTTC	CASSLDWREQYF
16	TRBV19	TRBJ2-1	.	.	TGTGCCAGTAGTACCCCCGGCCGCGCGTCCTACAATGAGCAGTTCTTC	CASSTPGRASYNEQFF
14	TRBV5-4	TRBJ2-3	.	.	TGTGCCAGCAGCTGGGGCGGATCCACAGATACGCAGTATTTT	CASSWGGSTDTQYF
15	TRBV5-1	TRBJ2-3	once	TRBD2	TGCGCCAGCAGTGGGACCGGGACTACGGCTGATACGCAGTATTTT	CASSGTGTTADTQYF
15	TRBV6-4	TRBJ2-1	once	TRBD2	TGTGCCAGCAGTGAAACTAGCGGAGGGAACAATGAGCAGTTCTTC	CASSETSGGNNEQFF
15	TRBV7-9	TRBJ2-1	few	TRBD1	TGTGCCAGCAGCTCCGGACAGGGGCCTTACAATGAGCAGTTCTTC	CASSSGQGPYNEQFF
15	TRBV5-4	TRBJ2-5	.	TRBD2	TGTGCCAGCAGCTTGGCGGCTAGCGGGGAAAAGACCCAGTACTTC	CASSLAASGEKTQYF
19	TRBV11-2	TRBJ2-5	.	TRBD2	TGTGCCAGCAGCTTAGGTTGGACTAGCGGGATTCAAGGGCAAGAGACCCAGTACTTC	CASSLGWTSGIQGQETQYF
13	TRBV10-2	TRBJ2-7	once	.	TGCGCCAGCAGTGAGGGCTCGTACTACGAGCAGTACTTC	CASSEGSYYEQYF
16	TRBV7-3	TRBJ2-1	.	TRBD2	TGTGCCAGCAGCCAGAGTAGCGGGAGTCCCTACAATGAGCAGTTCTTC	CASSQSSGSPYNEQFF
17	TRBV7-2	TRBJ2-7	.	.	TGTGCCAGCAGCCCCCTTAACCCGCTTAGCGGCAGATACGAGCAGTACTTC	CASSPLNPLSGRYEQYF